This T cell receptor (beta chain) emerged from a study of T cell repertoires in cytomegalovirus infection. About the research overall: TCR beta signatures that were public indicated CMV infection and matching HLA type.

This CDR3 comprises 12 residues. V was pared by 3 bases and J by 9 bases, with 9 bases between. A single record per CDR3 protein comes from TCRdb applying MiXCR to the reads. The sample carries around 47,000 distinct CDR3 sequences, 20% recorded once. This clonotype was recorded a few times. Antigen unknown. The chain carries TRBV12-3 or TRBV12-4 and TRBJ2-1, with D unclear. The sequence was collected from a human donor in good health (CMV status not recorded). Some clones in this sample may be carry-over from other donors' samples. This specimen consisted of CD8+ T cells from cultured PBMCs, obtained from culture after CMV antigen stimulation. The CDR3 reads CASSFPGGEQFF. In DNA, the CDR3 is TGTGCCAGCAGTTTTCCCGGTGGTGAGCAGTTCTTC.